This record looks at one T cell receptor (beta chain) sequence and its context. The data derive from a study of blood T cells in healthy people across ages. Germline V lookup: CDR1 LGHNA, CDR2 YSLEER. V shed 1 base and J shed 3 bases, with 18 bases lying between them. The CDR3 covers 18 residues. A second PCR of 7 to 11 cycles used a sample-barcoded 5' primer and a J-beta primer mix. TCRdb processed the 5' RACE reads anew with MiXCR; each CDR3 protein has one entry. The table has some 560,000 distinct CDR3 sequences, roughly a quarter seen once. The same data also went into a second study, on T cells of mothers and their children.

Sequenced material: blood. The clonotype was recovered from a boy aged 2 to 10 in good health. This sequence joins TRBV4-3 and TRBJ2-2; weak D call: TRBD2 (6 bases). The DNA for the CDR3 is TGCGCCAGCAGCCAAGCCCGAGGCGGAGGGCCGCACACCGGGGAGCTGTTTTTT. Translation gives CASSQARGGGPHTGELFF.